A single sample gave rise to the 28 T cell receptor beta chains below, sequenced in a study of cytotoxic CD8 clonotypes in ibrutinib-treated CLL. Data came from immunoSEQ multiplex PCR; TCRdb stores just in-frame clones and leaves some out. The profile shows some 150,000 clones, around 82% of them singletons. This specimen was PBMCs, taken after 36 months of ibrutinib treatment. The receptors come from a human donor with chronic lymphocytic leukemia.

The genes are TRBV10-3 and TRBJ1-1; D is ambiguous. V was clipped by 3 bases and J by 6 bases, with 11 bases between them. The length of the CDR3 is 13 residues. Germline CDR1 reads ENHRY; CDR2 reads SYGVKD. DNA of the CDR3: TGTGCCATCAGTGAAGTCCGGGAGGCTGAAGCTTTCTTT. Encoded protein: CAISEVREAEAFF.

This CDR3 reads CASSAQTGRETQYF. Here the CDR3 DNA reads TGTGCCAGTAGTGCTCAGACAGGGCGGGAGACCCAGTACTTC. This rearrangement joins TRBV19 to TRBJ2-5, with TRBD1 matching 7 bases. V lost 5 bases to trimming and J lost 5 bases; unmatched junction nucleotides: 8. Germline loops: CDR1 LNHDA, CDR2 SQIVND (reference sequence). This CDR3 is 14 amino acids long.

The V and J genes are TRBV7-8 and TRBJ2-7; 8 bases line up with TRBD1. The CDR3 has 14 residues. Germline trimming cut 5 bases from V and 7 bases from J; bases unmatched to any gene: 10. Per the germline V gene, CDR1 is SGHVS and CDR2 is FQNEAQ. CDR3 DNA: TGTGCCAGCAGCCGGGACAGGCACTATGGGGAGCAGTACTTC. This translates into CASSRDRHYGEQYF.

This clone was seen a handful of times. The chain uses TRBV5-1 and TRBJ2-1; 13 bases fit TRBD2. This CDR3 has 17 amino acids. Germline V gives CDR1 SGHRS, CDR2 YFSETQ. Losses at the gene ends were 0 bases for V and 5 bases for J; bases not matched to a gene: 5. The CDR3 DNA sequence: TGCGCCAGCAGCTTGGTCACGGGACTAGCGGGAAACAATGAGCAGTTCTTC. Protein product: CASSLVTGLAGNNEQFF. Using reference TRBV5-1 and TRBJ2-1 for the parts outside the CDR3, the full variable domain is KAGVTQTPRYLIKTRGQQVTLSCSPISGHRSVSWYQQTPGQGLQFLFEYFSETQRNKGNFPGRFSGRQFSNSRSEMNVSTLELGDSALYLCASSLVTGLAGNNEQFFGPGTRLTVL.

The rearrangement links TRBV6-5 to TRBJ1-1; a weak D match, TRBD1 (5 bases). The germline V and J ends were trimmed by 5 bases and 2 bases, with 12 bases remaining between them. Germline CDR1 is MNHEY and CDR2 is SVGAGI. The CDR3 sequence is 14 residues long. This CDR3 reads CASSLARGNTEAFF. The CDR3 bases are TGTGCCAGCAGTCTCGCGAGGGGTAACACTGAAGCTTTCTTT.

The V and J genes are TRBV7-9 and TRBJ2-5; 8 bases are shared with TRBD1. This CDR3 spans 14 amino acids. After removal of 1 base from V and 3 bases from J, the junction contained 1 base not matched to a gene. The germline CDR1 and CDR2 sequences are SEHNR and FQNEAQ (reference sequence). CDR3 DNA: TGTGCCAGCAGCTTAGGACAGGGGAAAGAGACCCAGTACTTC. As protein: CASSLGQGKETQYF. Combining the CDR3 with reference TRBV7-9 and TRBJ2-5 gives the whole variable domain DTGVSQNPRHKITKRGQNVTFRCDPISEHNRLYWYRQTLGQGPEFLTYFQNEAQLEKSRLLSDRFSAERPKGSFSTLEIQRTEQGDSAMYLCASSLGQGKETQYFGPGTRLLVL.

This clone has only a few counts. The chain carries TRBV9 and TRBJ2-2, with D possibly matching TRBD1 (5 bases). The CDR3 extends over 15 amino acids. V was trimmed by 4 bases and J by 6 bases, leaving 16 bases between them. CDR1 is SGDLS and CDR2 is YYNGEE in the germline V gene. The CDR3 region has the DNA TGTGCCAGCAGCCCTCCCGTAGGGGCGGCCGGGGAGCTGTTTTTT. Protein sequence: CASSPPVGAAGELFF.

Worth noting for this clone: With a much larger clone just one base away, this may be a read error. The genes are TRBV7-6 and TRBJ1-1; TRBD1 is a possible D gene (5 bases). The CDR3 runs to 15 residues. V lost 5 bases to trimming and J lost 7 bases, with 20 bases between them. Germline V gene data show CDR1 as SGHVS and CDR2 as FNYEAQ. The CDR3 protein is CASSPLVGGTLEAFF. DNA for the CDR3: TGTGCCAGCAGCCCCCTAGTTGGGGGGACCCTTGAAGCTTTCTTT.

CDR3 amino acids: CASSPGGSGELFF. The CDR3 nucleotides read TGTGCCAGCTCTCCCGGGGGGTCCGGGGAGCTGTTTTTT. V usage is TRBV7-8 and J usage is TRBJ2-2, with 7 bases identical to TRBD2. CDR1 is SGHVS, CDR2 FQNEAQ, per germline. This CDR3 has 13 residues. Trimming cost V 8 bases and J 6 bases; bases outside gene matches: 6.

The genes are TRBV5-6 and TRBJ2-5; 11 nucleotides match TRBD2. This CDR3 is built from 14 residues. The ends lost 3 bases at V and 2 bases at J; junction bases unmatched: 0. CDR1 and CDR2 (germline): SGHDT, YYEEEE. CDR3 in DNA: TGTGCCAGCAGCTCTAGCGGGAGGCAAGAGACCCAGTACTTC. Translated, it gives CASSSSGRQETQYF.

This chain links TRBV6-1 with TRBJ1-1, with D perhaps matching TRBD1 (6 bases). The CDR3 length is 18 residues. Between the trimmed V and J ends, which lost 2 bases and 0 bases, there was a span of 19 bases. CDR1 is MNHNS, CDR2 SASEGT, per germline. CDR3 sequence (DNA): TGTGCCAGCAGTGAACAGGGGAGCTGGGGGGCCATGAACACTGAAGCTTTCTTT. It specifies CASSEQGSWGAMNTEAFF.

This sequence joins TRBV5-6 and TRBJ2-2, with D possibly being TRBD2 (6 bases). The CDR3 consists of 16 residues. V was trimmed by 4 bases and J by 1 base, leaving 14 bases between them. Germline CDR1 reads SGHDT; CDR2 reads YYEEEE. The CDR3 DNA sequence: TGTGCCAGCAGCCCCCCTAGCGCGCGGAACACCGGGGAGCTGTTTTTT. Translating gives CASSPPSARNTGELFF.

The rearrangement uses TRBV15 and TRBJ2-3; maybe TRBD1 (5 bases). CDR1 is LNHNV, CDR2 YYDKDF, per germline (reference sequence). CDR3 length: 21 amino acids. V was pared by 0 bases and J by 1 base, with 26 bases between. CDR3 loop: CATSRDRLRLGQSGRTDTQYF. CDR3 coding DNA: TGTGCCACCAGCAGAGATCGGTTAAGGCTCGGACAATCTGGTCGCACAGATACGCAGTATTTT.

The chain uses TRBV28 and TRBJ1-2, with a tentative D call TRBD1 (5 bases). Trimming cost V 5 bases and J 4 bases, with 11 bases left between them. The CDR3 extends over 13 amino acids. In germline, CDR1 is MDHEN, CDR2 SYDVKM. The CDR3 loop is CASSPDSVYGYTF. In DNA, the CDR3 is TGTGCCAGCAGTCCCGACAGTGTCTATGGCTACACCTTC.

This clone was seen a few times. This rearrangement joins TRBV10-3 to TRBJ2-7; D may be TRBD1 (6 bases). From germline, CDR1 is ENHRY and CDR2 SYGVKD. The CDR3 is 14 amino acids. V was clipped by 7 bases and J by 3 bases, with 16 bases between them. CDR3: CAITKDSSGYEQYF. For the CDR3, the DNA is TGTGCCATCACTAAGGACAGTTCGGGCTACGAGCAGTACTTC.

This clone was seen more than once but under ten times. The CDR3 here is CASGRDRGSYGYTF. The CDR3 nucleotides read TGTGCTAGTGGTAGGGACAGGGGCTCCTATGGCTACACCTTC. The chain uses TRBV12-5 and TRBJ1-2; 10 positions match TRBD1. The CDR3 is 14 residues long. CDR1 LGHNT and CDR2 FRNRAP come from the germline V gene. The V gene end was trimmed by 5 bases and the J gene end by 4 bases; junction bases not matched to a gene: 4.

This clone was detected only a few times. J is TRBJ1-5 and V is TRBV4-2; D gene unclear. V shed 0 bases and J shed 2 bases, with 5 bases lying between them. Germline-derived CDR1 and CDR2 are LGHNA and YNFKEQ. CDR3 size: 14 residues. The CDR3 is CASSQELGNQPQHF. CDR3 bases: TGTGCCAGCAGCCAAGAATTGGGCAATCAGCCCCAGCATTTT.

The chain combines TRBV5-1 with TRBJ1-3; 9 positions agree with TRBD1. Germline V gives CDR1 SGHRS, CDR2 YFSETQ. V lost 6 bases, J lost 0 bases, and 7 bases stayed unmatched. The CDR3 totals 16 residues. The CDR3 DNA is TGCGCCAGCACCGGGACAGGGAGCAGCTCTGGAAACACCATATATTTT. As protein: CASTGTGSSSGNTIYF.

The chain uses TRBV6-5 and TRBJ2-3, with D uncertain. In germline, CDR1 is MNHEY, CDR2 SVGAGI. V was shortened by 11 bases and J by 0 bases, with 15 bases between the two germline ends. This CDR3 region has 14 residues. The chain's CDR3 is CAARPRASTDTQYF. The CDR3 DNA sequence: TGTGCCGCCCGGCCCCGGGCTAGCACAGATACGCAGTATTTT.

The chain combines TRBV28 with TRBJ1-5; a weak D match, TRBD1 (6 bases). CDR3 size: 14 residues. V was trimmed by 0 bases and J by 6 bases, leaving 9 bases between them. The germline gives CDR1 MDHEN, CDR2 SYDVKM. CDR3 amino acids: CASSLWAGAQPQHF. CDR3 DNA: TGTGCCAGCAGTTTATGGGCAGGGGCTCAGCCCCAGCATTTT.

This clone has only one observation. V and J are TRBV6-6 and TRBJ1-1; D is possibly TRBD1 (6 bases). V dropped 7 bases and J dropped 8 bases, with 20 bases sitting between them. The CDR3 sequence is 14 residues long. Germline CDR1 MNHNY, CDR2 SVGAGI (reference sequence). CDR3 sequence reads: CASNTFTGRGEAFF. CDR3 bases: TGTGCCAGCAACACTTTCACAGGGAGGGGAGAAGCTTTCTTT.

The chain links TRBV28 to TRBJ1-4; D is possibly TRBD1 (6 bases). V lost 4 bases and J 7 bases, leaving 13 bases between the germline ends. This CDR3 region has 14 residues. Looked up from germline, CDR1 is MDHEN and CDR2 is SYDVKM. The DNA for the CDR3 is TGTGCCAGCAGTTCTGGGGGCGCGGCTGAAAAACTGTTTTTT. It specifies CASSSGGAAEKLFF. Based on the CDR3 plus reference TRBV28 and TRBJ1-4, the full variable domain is DVKVTQSSRYLVKRTGEKVFLECVQDMDHENMFWYRQDPGLGLRLIYFSYDVKMKEKGDIPEGYSVSREKKERFSLILESASTNQTSMYLCASSSGGAAEKLFFGSGTQLSVL.

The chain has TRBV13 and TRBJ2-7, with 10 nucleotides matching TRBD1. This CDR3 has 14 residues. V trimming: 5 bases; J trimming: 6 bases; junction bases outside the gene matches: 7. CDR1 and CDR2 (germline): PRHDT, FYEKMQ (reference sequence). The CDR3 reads CASSGIGTGVEQYF. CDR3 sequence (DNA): TGTGCCAGCAGCGGAATCGGGACAGGGGTCGAGCAGTACTTC.

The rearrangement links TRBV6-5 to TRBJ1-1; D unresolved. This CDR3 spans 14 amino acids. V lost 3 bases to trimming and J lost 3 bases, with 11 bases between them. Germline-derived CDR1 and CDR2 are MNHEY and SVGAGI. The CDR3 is CASSYGVGYTEAFF. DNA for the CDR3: TGTGCCAGCAGTTATGGGGTCGGGTACACTGAAGCTTTCTTT.

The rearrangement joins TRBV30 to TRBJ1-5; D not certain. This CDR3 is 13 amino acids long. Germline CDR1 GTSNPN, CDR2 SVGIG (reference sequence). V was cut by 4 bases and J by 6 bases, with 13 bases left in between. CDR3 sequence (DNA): TGTGCCTGGAACGCACAAACGGGTCAGCCCCAGCATTTT. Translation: CAWNAQTGQPQHF.

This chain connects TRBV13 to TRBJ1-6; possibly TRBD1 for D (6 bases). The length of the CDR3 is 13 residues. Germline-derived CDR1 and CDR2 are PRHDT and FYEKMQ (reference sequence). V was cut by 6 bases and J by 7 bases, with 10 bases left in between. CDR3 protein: CASRSRGNSPLHF. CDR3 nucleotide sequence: TGTGCCAGCAGGTCTAGGGGGAATTCACCCCTCCACTTT.

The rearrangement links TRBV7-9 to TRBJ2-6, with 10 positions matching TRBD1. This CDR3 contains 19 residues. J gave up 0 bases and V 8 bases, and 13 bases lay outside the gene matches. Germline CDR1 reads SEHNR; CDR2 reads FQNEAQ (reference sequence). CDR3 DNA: TGTGCCAGCCCAGACCTCGGGACAGGGGCTATCTCTGGGGCCAACGTCCTGACTTTC. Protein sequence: CASPDLGTGAISGANVLTF.

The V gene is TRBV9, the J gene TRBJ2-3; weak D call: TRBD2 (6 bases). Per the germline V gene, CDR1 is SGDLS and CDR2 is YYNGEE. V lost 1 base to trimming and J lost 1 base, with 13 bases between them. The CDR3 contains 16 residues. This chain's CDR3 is CASSVMYREGTDTQYF. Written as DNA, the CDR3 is TGTGCCAGCAGCGTAATGTATAGGGAGGGCACAGATACGCAGTATTTT.